This T cell receptor beta chain was obtained from a study of blood T cell repertoires in COVID-19. Study summary: T cells, B-cell-depleted T cells, or PBMCs provided the cDNA or gDNA that served as material.

Trimming stripped 3 bases from V and 2 bases from J, with 13 bases between. The CDR3 runs 15 residues. The germline CDR1 and CDR2 sequences are KGHSH and LQKENI. Clones were read by immunoSEQ multiplex PCR, and TCRdb kept only the in-frame ones, dropping some. The sample contains some 130,000 clones, about 80% of which appear only once. Participant ages covered roughly 18 to 89 years across about 22 US areas. Cohorts were assigned according to the clinical history that participants reported. The receptor's source is a man aged 35 to 55 with acute COVID-19. Sequencing input: PBMCs or T cells enriched from blood (not recorded which). The chain has TRBV18 and TRBJ1-1; possible D gene TRBD1, 6 bases. CDR3 DNA: TGTGCCAGCTCACCCCTCGGGACACTAAACACTGAAGCTTTCTTT. Its translation: CASSPLGTLNTEAFF.